Sequencing of this TCR beta chain was carried out in a study of T cell responses to AZD1222 COVID-19 vaccine. As for the study in general: Researchers grouped second doses given at about 4 or about 12 weeks into one pool.

The length of the CDR3 is 16 residues. Germline V gene lookup returns CDR1 SEHNR and CDR2 FQNEAQ (reference sequence). Trimming removed 6 bases at V and 4 bases at J, with 18 bases between. Generated by immunoSEQ multiplex PCR, the TCRdb table keeps only in-frame clones and is missing some. The table lists roughly 160,000 clones, roughly 90% of them singletons. Study-level points and caveats: Among those given AZD1222, only six were seropositive at baseline. Epitopes outside B.1.351 and B.1.1.7 mutated regions reportedly drew nearly half of spike TCRs. There were repertoire samples only from the period after the peak T cell response.

As regards this clone: Its cognate antigen is unknown.

The gene calls are TRBV7-9 and TRBJ2-2, with a possible D match to TRBD1 (6 bases). This sequence originates from an adult in good health. Sample: peripheral blood, taken on day 0 of AZD1222 vaccination. CDR3 in DNA: TGTGCCAGCAGGGCAGGGGCGGCCAGGGGCACCGGGGAGCTGTTTTTT. Residues: CASRAGAARGTGELFF.